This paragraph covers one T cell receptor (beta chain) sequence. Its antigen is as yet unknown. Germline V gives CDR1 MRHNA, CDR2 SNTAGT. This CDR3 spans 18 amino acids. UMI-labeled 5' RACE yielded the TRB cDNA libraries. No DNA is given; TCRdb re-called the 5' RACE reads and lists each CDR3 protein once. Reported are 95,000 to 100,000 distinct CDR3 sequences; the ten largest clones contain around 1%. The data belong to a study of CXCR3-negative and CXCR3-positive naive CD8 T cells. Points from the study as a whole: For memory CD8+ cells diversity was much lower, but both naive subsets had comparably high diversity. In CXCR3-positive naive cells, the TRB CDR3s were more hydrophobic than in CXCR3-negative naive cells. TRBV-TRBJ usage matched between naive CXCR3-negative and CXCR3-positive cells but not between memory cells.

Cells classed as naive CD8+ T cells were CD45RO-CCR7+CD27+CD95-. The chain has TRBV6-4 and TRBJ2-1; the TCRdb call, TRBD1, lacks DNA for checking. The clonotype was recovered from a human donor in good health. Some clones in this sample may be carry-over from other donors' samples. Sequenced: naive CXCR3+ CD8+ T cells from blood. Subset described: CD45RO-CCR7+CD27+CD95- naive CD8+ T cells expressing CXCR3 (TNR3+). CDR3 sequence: CASSATSHQGAFYNEQFF.